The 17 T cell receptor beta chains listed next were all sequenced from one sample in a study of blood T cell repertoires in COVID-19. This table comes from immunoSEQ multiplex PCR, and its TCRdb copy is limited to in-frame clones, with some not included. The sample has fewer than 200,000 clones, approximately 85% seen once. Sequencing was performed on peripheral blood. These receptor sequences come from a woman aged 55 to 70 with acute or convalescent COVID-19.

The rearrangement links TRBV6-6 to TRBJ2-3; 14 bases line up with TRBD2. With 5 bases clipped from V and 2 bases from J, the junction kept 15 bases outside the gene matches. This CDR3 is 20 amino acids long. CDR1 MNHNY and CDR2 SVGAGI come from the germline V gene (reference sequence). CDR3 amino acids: CASSPGTSGRDGSATDTQYF. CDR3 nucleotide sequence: TGTGCCAGCAGTCCCGGGACTAGCGGGAGAGATGGGTCTGCCACAGATACGCAGTATTTT.

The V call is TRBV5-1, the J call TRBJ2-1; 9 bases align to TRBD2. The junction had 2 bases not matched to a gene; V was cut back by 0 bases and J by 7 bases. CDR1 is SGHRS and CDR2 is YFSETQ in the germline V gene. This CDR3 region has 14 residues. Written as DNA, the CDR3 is TGCGCCAGCAGCTTGGGTACTAGCGGGAATGAGCAGTTCTTC. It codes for CASSLGTSGNEQFF.

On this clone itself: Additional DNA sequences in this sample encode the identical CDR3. CDR3: CASSLGGGEQFF. The CDR3 bases are TGCGCCAGCAGCTTGGGGGGAGGTGAGCAGTTCTTC. This chain uses TRBV5-1 with TRBJ2-1; a weak D match, TRBD2 (6 bases). This CDR3 is built from 12 residues. Looked up from germline, CDR1 is SGHRS and CDR2 is YFSETQ. The V and J ends lost 0 bases and 9 bases respectively, with 7 bases between them.

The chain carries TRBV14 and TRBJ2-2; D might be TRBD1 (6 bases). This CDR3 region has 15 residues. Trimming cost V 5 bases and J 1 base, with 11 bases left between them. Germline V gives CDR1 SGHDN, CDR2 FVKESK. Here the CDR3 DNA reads TGTGCCAGCAGCGCCCTAGGGGGGAACACCGGGGAGCTGTTTTTT. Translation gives CASSALGGNTGELFF.

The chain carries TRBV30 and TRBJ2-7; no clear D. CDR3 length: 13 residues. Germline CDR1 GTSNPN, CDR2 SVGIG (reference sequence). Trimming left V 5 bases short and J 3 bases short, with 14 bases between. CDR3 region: CAWGPSLIYEQYF. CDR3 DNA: TGTGCCTGGGGGCCCTCACTTATCTACGAGCAGTACTTC.

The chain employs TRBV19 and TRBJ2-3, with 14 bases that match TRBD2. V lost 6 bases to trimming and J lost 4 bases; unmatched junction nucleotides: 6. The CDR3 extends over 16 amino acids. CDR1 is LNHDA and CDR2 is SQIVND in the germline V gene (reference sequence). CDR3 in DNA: TGTGCCAGTAGGGAAGGGACTAGCGGGAGAGCAGATACGCAGTATTTT. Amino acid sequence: CASREGTSGRADTQYF.

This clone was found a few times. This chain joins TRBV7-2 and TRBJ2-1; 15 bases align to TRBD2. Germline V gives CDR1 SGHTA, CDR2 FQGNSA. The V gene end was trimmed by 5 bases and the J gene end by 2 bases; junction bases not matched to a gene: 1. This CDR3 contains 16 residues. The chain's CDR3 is CASSRTSGRAYNEQFF. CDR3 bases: TGTGCCAGCAGCAGGACTAGCGGGAGGGCCTACAATGAGCAGTTCTTC.

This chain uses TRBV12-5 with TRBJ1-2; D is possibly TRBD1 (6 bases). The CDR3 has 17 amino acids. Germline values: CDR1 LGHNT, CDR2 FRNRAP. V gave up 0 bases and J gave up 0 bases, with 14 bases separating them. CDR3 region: CASGLVPGQTPNYGYTF. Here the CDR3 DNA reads TGTGCTAGTGGTTTGGTCCCCGGACAGACCCCTAACTATGGCTACACCTTC.

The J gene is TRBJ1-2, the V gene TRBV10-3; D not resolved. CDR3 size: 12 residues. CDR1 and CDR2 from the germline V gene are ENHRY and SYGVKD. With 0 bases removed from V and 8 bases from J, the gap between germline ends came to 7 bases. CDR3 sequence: CAISESSGGYTF. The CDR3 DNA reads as TGTGCCATCAGTGAGTCATCGGGGGGCTACACCTTC.

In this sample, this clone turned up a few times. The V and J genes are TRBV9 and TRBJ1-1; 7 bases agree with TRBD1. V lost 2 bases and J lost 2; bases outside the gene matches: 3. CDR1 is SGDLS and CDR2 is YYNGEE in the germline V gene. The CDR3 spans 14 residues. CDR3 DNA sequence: TGTGCCAGCAGCGTGGGACAGACTAACACTGAAGCTTTCTTT. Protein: CASSVGQTNTEAFF.

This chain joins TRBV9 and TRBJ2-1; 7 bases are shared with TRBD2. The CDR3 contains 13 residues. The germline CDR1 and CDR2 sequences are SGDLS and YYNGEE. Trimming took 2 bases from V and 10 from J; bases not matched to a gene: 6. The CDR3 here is CASSVGTNREQFF. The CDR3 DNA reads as TGTGCCAGCAGCGTCGGGACTAATCGGGAGCAGTTCTTC.

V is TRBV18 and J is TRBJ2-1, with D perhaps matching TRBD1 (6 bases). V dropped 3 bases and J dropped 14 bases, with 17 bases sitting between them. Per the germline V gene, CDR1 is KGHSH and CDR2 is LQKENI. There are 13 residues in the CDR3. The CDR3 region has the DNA TGTGCCAGCTCACCCACTAAGGACAGCTCGGAGTTCTTC. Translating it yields CASSPTKDSSEFF.

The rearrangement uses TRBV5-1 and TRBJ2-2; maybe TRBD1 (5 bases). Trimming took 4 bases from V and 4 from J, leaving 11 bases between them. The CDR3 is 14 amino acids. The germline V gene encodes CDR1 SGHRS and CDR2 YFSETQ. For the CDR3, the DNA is TGCGCCAGCAGCATTGGACATCTCACCGGGGAGCTGTTTTTT. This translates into CASSIGHLTGELFF.

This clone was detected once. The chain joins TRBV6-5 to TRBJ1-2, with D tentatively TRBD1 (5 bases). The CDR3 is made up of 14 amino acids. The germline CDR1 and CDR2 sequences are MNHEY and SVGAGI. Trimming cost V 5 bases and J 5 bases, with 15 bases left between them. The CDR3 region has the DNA TGTGCCAGCAGTCCCGGGGGGGTGGCTTATGGCTACACCTTC. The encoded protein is CASSPGGVAYGYTF.

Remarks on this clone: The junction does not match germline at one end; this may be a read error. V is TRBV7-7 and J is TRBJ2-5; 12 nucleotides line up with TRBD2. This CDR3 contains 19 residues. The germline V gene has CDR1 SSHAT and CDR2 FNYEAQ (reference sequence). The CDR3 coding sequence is TGTGCTAGCAGCAAAGGATCCGGGACTAGCGGGTTTCGTGGAGAGACCCAGTACTTC. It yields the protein CASSKGSGTSGFRGETQYF.

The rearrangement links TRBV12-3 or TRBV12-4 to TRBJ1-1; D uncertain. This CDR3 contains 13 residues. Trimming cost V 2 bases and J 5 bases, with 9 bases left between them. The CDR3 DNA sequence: TGTGCCAGCAGTTTACGGAGTAGGACTGAAGCTTTCTTT. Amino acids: CASSLRSRTEAFF.

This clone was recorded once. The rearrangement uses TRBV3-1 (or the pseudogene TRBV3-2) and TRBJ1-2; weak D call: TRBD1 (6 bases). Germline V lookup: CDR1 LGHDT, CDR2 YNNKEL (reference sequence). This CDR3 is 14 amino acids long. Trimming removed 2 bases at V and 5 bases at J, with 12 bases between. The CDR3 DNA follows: TGTGCCAGCAGCCAACTGGGACAACATTATGGCTACACCTTC. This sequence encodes CASSQLGQHYGYTF.